The rows below give T cell receptor beta chains drawn from one sample of a study of T cell responses to AZD1222 COVID-19 vaccine. The assay was immunoSEQ multiplex PCR, and TCRdb's table has in-frame clones only and misses some. The sample comprises some 150,000 clones, about 93% of which are singletons, and 1.5% to 2% rests with the top ten. The specimen comprised peripheral blood, sampled on day 0 of AZD1222 vaccination. Receptor source: an adult in good health. Both conserved end residues are part of each CDR3. D genes are given only for firm matches. Only part of the rows carry a size: once, few, many, or a class if the clone is expanded.

>.|TRBV6-5|once|TRBJ1-1
TGTGCCAGCAGTCGGGGCACTGGTGAAGCTTTCTTT
CASSRGTGEAFF
>TRBD1|TRBV11-2|.|TRBJ2-7
TGTGCCAGCAGCTCTGACAGGGACTCCTACGAGCAGTACTTC
CASSSDRDSYEQYF
>.|TRBV7-3|.|TRBJ1-1
TGTGCCAGCAGCTTAACATCGGACGGAACAGCTTTCTTT
CASSLTSDGTAFF
>.|TRBV2|once|TRBJ2-7
TGTGCCAGCCGGCAATCCTACGAGCAGTACTTC
CASRQSYEQYF
>.|TRBV4-2|once|TRBJ2-7
TGTGCCAGCAGCCAAGAGTGGCAGGGCCCGGGCGAGCAGTACTTC
CASSQEWQGPGEQYF
>.|TRBV23-1|.|TRBJ2-7
TGCGCCAGCAGTCTCGGGACCCCTTCCCACGAGCAGTACTTC
CASSLGTPSHEQYF
>.|TRBV27|.|TRBJ1-6
TGTGCCAGCAACCCCGGACAGACCCATGGCTCACCCCTCCACTTT
CASNPGQTHGSPLHF
>TRBD2|TRBV9|.|TRBJ2-7
TGTGCCAGCAGCGCTTCTAGCGGGGTGGCCTACGAGCAGTACTTC
CASSASSGVAYEQYF
>.|TRBV5-5|.|TRBJ2-3
TGTGCCAGCAACTCCTGGACAGCTAGCACAGATACGCAGTATTTT
CASNSWTASTDTQYF
>TRBD1|TRBV7-3|.|TRBJ2-7
TGTGCCAGCAGCTTAAAGGGGACAGGGAAGCACGAGCAGTACTTC
CASSLKGTGKHEQYF
>TRBD1|TRBV20-1|.|TRBJ1-5
TGCAGTGCTAGTTTCCGGGACAGGCTAAATCAGCCCCAGCATTTT
CSASFRDRLNQPQHF
>.|TRBV30|.|TRBJ1-4
TGTGCCTGGAGTTTTGGCTCAGGCGGGTCTAATGAAAAACTGTTTTTT
CAWSFGSGGSNEKLFF
>TRBD1|TRBV7-3|.|TRBJ1-2
TGTGCCAGCAGCTCGACAGGGGTTGATGGCTACACCTTC
CASSSTGVDGYTF
>TRBD2|TRBV9|few|TRBJ2-1
TGTGCCAGCAGCTCCCGGGTAGCGGGAGTTCCGTCATCCTACAATGAGCAGTTCTTC
CASSSRVAGVPSSYNEQFF
>.|TRBV29-1|once|TRBJ1-1
TGCAGCGTTGAAGTCAGTCAAAACACTGAAGCTTTCTTT
CSVEVSQNTEAFF
>.|TRBV25-1|.|TRBJ1-1
TGTGCCAGCAGTGAGGAGGGAGGGTGGTCTGGGACTGAAGCTTTCTTT
CASSEEGGWSGTEAFF
>.|TRBV7-8|.|TRBJ1-1
TGTGCCACCAAGGGGAAGAGGGGGTTAGCTTTCTTT
CATKGKRGLAFF
>TRBD1|TRBV18|.|TRBJ2-7
TGTGCCAGCTCATCCACCCACAGGGGTTCCTACGAGCAGTACTTC
CASSSTHRGSYEQYF
>TRBD1|TRBV16|.|TRBJ1-1
TGTGCCAGCAGTCTCGACAGGGGGGGTGAAGCTTTCTTT
CASSLDRGGEAFF
>TRBD1|TRBV5-6|.|TRBJ2-7
TGTGCCAGCAGCTTGGTTGACAGGGCATACGAGCAGTACTTC
CASSLVDRAYEQYF
>.|TRBV10-1|.|TRBJ2-1
TGCGCCAGCAGTGAGAAGAGGGCTAACGATGGGCAGTTCTTC
CASSEKRANDGQFF
>.|TRBV18|.|TRBJ2-2
TGTGCCAGCTCACCAAAAGGGACAACTATTCGGGAGCTGTTTTTT
CASSPKGTTIRELFF
>.|TRBV2|.|TRBJ1-4
TGTGCCAGCAGGGAGGACAGCTTAAATGAAAAACTGTTTTTT
CASREDSLNEKLFF
>TRBD1|TRBV5-6|.|TRBJ1-1
TGTGCCAGCAGCTTGTACAGGGGAGCTGAAGCTTTCTTT
CASSLYRGAEAFF
>TRBD1|TRBV3-1/TRBV3-2|.|TRBJ1-2
TGTGCCAGCAGCCAGGAGGGGACAGGGAGGGGCTACACCTTC
CASSQEGTGRGYTF
>TRBD2|TRBV2|.|TRBJ2-5
TGTGCCAGCAGTATTCAGAGCGGGGGGGCCGAGACCCAGTACTTC
CASSIQSGGAETQYF
>TRBD2|TRBV19|.|TRBJ2-4
TGTGCCAGTAGTAATATAGCGGGGAGCAGATTAGCCAAAAACATTCAGTACTTC
CASSNIAGSRLAKNIQYF
>.|TRBV2|.|TRBJ1-2
TGTGCCACCGCCATGGGGGGGGATAACTATGGCTACACCTTC
CATAMGGDNYGYTF
>.|TRBV5-1|.|TRBJ1-1
TGCGCCAGCAGCGGGGGACGGCTGAACACTGAAGCTTTCTTT
CASSGGRLNTEAFF
>.|TRBV6-2/TRBV6-3|.|TRBJ2-7
TGTGCCAGCAGTTACTCGAAAGGGGGTCCCCCCCCCGAGCAGTACTTC
CASSYSKGGPPPEQYF
>.|TRBV5-1|once|TRBJ2-1
TGCGCCAGCAGCTTCCCTTATAATGAGCAGTTCTTC
CASSFPYNEQFF
>.|TRBV6-5|.|TRBJ1-5
TGTGCCAGCAAAGGCCTTGGAAACAATCAGCCCCAGCATTTT
CASKGLGNNQPQHF
>.|TRBV7-2|once|TRBJ2-7
TGTGCCAGCAGCTTAGGTGTGGGCTCGCTTGGCGACGAGCAGTACTTC
CASSLGVGSLGDEQYF
>TRBD1|TRBV10-3|.|TRBJ1-4
TGTGCCATCAGGGCTGACAGGGGAGGGGACGCTGAAAAACTGTTTTTT
CAIRADRGGDAEKLFF
>.|TRBV6-4|.|TRBJ2-7
TGTGCCAGCAGTATAACTCTGGGGGAGACCTACGAGCAGTACTTC
CASSITLGETYEQYF
>.|TRBV10-2|.|TRBJ2-7
TGCGCCAGCAGTGAGGACAGCCCCTACGAGCAGTACTTC
CASSEDSPYEQYF
>TRBD1|TRBV29-1|.|TRBJ1-1
TGCAGCGTAGAGGGACAGGGGGCCTCTGAAGCTTTCTTT
CSVEGQGASEAFF
>.|TRBV18|few|TRBJ2-2
TGTGCCAGCTCACCAGGGGGAACCACCGGGGAGCTGTTTTTT
CASSPGGTTGELFF
>TRBD2|TRBV4-2|.|TRBJ2-1
TGTGCCAGCAGTCCTGACGGGACTAGCGGTTACAATGAGCAGTTCTTC
CASSPDGTSGYNEQFF
>.|TRBV18|.|TRBJ1-2
TGTGCCAGCTCCCCCGGGGCCGGAGGTGGCTACACCTTC
CASSPGAGGGYTF
>TRBD2|TRBV7-6|.|TRBJ2-3
TGTGCCAGCAGCTTCCCGAGGGGGGGCACTGGGACTAGCGGGATCACAGATACGCAGTATTTT
CASSFPRGGTGTSGITDTQYF
>.|TRBV12-3/TRBV12-4|once|TRBJ1-6
TGTGCCAGCAGTTTCGGACAAGCACCCCTCCACTTT
CASSFGQAPLHF
>.|TRBV6-2/TRBV6-3|.|TRBJ1-1
TGTGCCAGCAGTTCACAACAAGGGACGAACACTGAAGCTTTCTTT
CASSSQQGTNTEAFF
>.|TRBV24-1|.|TRBJ2-2
TGTGCCACCAGCAACCCGTCGACCGGGGAGCTGTTTTTT
CATSNPSTGELFF
>.|TRBV6-5|.|TRBJ2-1
TGTGCCAGCAGCTCGACTTTGCTTAATCGGAATGAGCAGTTCTTC
CASSSTLLNRNEQFF
>TRBD2|TRBV7-9|.|TRBJ2-5
TGTGCCAGCAGCTTAGCGCGGGGGAGTCAAGAGACCCAGTACTTC
CASSLARGSQETQYF
>.|TRBV4-1|.|TRBJ2-5
TGCGCCAGCAGCCCAGGCGGTCGGGAGCCTCAGTACTTC
CASSPGGREPQYF
>.|TRBV5-1|.|TRBJ1-6
TGCGCCAGCAGCTTAGGGAACCTGAGGGGAAATTCACCCCTCCACTTT
CASSLGNLRGNSPLHF
>.|TRBV12-3/TRBV12-4|.|TRBJ2-7
TGTGCCAGTTCCCCGGGACAAACCTACGAGCAGTACTTC
CASSPGQTYEQYF
>.|TRBV27|.|TRBJ1-5
TGTGCCAGCAGCCCCTTGGGACTAAATCAGCCCCAGCATTTT
CASSPLGLNQPQHF